This TCR beta chain stems from a study of CD8 T cells in Susac syndrome. Roughly 0.5 to 1 ug RNA was reverse transcribed with random hexamers. TCRdb reprocessed the immunoSEQ multiplex PCR reads with MiXCR, giving one entry per CDR3 protein. The sample has tens of thousands of distinct CDR3 sequences, approximately 94% seen once. The CDR3 contains 13 residues. Trimming stripped 5 bases from V and 10 bases from J, with 12 bases between. The germline gives CDR1 SGHTA, CDR2 FQGNSA. The chain combines TRBV7-2 with TRBJ1-6; possibly TRBD1 for D (6 bases). The specimen was CD8+ T cells from PBMCs. The TCR originated in a human donor with Susac syndrome. The CDR3 protein is CASSPGGASPLHF. DNA for the CDR3: TGTGCCAGCAGCCCGGGGGGGGCCTCACCCCTCCACTTT.